The 19 T cell receptor beta chains below all came from one sample that was sequenced in a study of naive and memory T cell subsets. An equimolar mix of two oligonucleotides served as the beta constant-region primer for TRBC1 and TRBC2. One entry per CDR3 protein, called by TCRdb with MiXCR from the UMI-ligation and nested PCR reads. The table shows some 150,000 distinct CDR3 sequences, with approximately 15% occurring only once. The sequencing input was naive CD4+ T cells from blood. Every receptor here comes from a human donor in good health.

This clonotype was seen only a few times. The CDR3 spells CASSLSGDSREQYF. In nucleotides, the CDR3 is TGTGCCAGCAGTTTGTCTGGTGACTCGCGGGAGCAGTACTTC. The chain couples TRBV28 to TRBJ2-7, with D unclear. The CDR3 covers 14 residues. The V gene lost 3 bases and the J gene lost 7 bases, with 16 bases spanning the gap. CDR1 is MDHEN and CDR2 is SYDVKM in the germline V gene.

The V call is TRBV2, the J call TRBJ2-3, with TRBD2 matching 15 bases. Losses at the gene ends were 9 bases for V and 0 bases for J; bases not matched to a gene: 13. The CDR3 loop spans 19 amino acids. CDR1 and CDR2 from the germline V gene are SNHLY and FYNNEI. The chain's CDR3 is CASGPGLAGGPASTDTQYF. CDR3 DNA: TGTGCCAGTGGGCCGGGACTAGCGGGAGGACCGGCTAGCACAGATACGCAGTATTTT.

V is TRBV12-3 or TRBV12-4 and J is TRBJ2-7; 8 bases line up with TRBD1. Trimming removed 6 bases from V and 0 bases from J; junction bases left unmatched: 1. The CDR3 contains 13 residues. Here the CDR3 reads CASRGTGSYEQYF. The CDR3 DNA follows: TGTGCCAGCAGAGGGACAGGCTCCTACGAGCAGTACTTC.

The rearrangement links TRBV5-6 to TRBJ2-2, with a weak D call TRBD2 (6 bases). The V end was cut by 4 bases, the J end by 1 base, with 14 bases between. From germline, CDR1 is SGHDT and CDR2 YYEEEE. This CDR3 comprises 16 residues. CDR3 protein: CASSPPWRENTGELFF. DNA for the CDR3: TGTGCCAGCAGCCCTCCGTGGAGGGAGAACACCGGGGAGCTGTTTTTT.

The chain employs TRBV29-1 and TRBJ1-5; 12 bases match TRBD1. V dropped 6 bases and J dropped 2; count of bases not matched to a gene: 8. CDR1 and CDR2 from the germline V gene are SQVTM and ANQGSEA. The CDR3 is 16 residues long. Here the CDR3 DNA reads TGCAGCGTGGGGGTAGGGACAGGGGGCGGCAATCAGCCCCAGCATTTT. Translation: CSVGVGTGGGNQPQHF.

This chain links TRBV20-1 with TRBJ1-4; D remains unclear. The V gene's germline CDR1 is DFQATT and CDR2 SNEGSKA (reference sequence). Trimming stripped 0 bases from V and 8 bases from J, with 13 bases between. This CDR3 spans 14 amino acids. CDR3 nucleotides: TGCAGTGCTAGAGATCCGAACACGGGGGAAAAACTGTTTTTT. Residues: CSARDPNTGEKLFF.

The table lists this clonotype with a few counts. The chain uses TRBV7-2 and TRBJ2-7, with D unresolved. Between the trimmed V and J ends, which lost 0 bases and 6 bases, there was a span of 6 bases. The CDR3 is made up of 12 amino acids. Per the germline V gene, CDR1 is SGHTA and CDR2 is FQGNSA. CDR3 amino acids: CASSLAPREQYF. The CDR3 DNA follows: TGTGCCAGCAGCTTAGCCCCACGCGAGCAGTACTTC.

V and J are TRBV6-5 and TRBJ2-7; D may be TRBD1 or TRBD2 (6 bases each). Trimming removed 6 bases from V and 0 bases from J, with 15 bases in between. The germline V gene encodes CDR1 MNHEY and CDR2 SVGAGI. This CDR3 has 15 amino acids. The CDR3 sequence: CASRNLQGGSYEQYF. The CDR3, as DNA: TGTGCCAGCAGGAACCTACAGGGAGGCTCCTACGAGCAGTACTTC.

The gene calls are TRBV20-1 and TRBJ2-5, with D perhaps being TRBD1 or TRBD2 (5 bases each). The V gene's germline CDR1 is DFQATT and CDR2 SNEGSKA (reference sequence). The CDR3 spans 12 residues. V was shortened by 3 bases and J by 4 bases, with 9 bases between the two germline ends. CDR3 coding DNA: TGCAGTGCTAGTGAGGGACGAGAGACCCAGTACTTC. It is translated as CSASEGRETQYF.

This clonotype has just a few counts. This chain uses TRBV23-1 with TRBJ1-1; D is ambiguous. TRBV23-1 is flagged as an ORF with uncertain function. The CDR3 is 15 amino acids. The V and J ends lost 2 bases and 4 bases respectively, with 14 bases between them. The CDR3, as DNA: TGCGCCAGCAGTCAAGCGTTAATCCGAGGCACTGAAGCTTTCTTT. As protein: CASSQALIRGTEAFF.

The rearrangement uses TRBV2 and TRBJ2-3; 9 bases are shared with TRBD1. V dropped 6 bases and J dropped 5; count of bases not matched to a gene: 6. The length of the CDR3 is 14 residues. Germline V lookup: CDR1 SNHLY, CDR2 FYNNEI. This CDR3 reads CASRKWDREDTQYF. In DNA, the CDR3 is TGTGCCAGCAGAAAATGGGACAGGGAAGATACGCAGTATTTT. The whole variable domain, filled in from reference TRBV2 and TRBJ2-3, reads EPEVTQTPSHQVTQMGQEVILRCVPISNHLYFYWYRQILGQKVEFLVSFYNNEISEKSEIFDDQFSVERPDGSNFTLKIRSTKLEDSAMYFCASRKWDREDTQYFGPGTRLTVL.

The chain carries TRBV20-1 and TRBJ2-7; possibly TRBD1 or TRBD2 for D (5 bases each). V dropped 2 bases and J dropped 4 bases, with 24 bases sitting between them. This CDR3 spans 17 amino acids. The V gene's germline CDR1 is DFQATT and CDR2 SNEGSKA (reference sequence). The CDR3 DNA reads TGCAGTGCTAGACCATATATGGCAGGGAGTATCCTTTACGAGCAGTACTTC. The encoded protein is CSARPYMAGSILYEQYF.

V is TRBV30 and J is TRBJ1-3, with D possibly TRBD1 on 5 matching bases. The CDR3 loop spans 11 amino acids. Germline CDR1 GTSNPN, CDR2 SVGIG (reference sequence). The CDR3 spells CGGASGNTIYF. DNA for the CDR3: TGTGGGGGCGCCTCTGGAAACACCATATATTTT.

This clonotype was recorded a few times. The chain recombines TRBV25-1 with TRBJ1-2; D unresolved. The CDR3 spans 14 residues. Looked up from germline, CDR1 is MGHDK and CDR2 is SYGVNS. Trimming removed 3 bases at V and 4 bases at J, with 12 bases between. The CDR3 loop is CASSDETTGYGYTF. CDR3 DNA sequence: TGTGCCAGCAGTGACGAGACGACCGGCTATGGCTACACCTTC.

The gene calls are TRBV6-6 and TRBJ2-3; 11 bases match TRBD2. The CDR3 is made up of 15 amino acids. With V trimmed by 5 bases and J by 2 bases, 3 bases remained unmatched. Looked up from germline, CDR1 is MNHNY and CDR2 is SVGAGI (reference sequence). The CDR3 bases are TGTGCCAGCAGTGGGACTAGCGGATACACAGATACGCAGTATTTT. This gives the protein CASSGTSGYTDTQYF.

There are a few counts of this clonotype. Sequence at one end of the junction differs from germline and may be a read error. The CDR3: CASSYLAGVGNTGELFF. Written as DNA, the CDR3 is TGTGCCAGCAGCTACTTAGCGGGAGTGGGGAACACCGGGGAGCTGTTTTTT. V gene TRBV6-2 or TRBV6-3 combines with J gene TRBJ2-2; 9 bases are shared with TRBD2. Germline V gene lookup returns CDR1 MNHEY and CDR2 SVGEGT. The CDR3 is 17 amino acids.

This chain connects TRBV7-2 to TRBJ2-3, with TRBD2 matching 10 bases. This CDR3 is 16 amino acids long. With V trimmed by 4 bases and J by 2 bases, 6 bases remained unmatched. CDR1 and CDR2 (germline): SGHTA, FQGNSA. The CDR3 nucleotides read TGTGCCAGCAGCTCCCGGACTAGCGGATACACAGATACGCAGTATTTT. Amino acids: CASSSRTSGYTDTQYF.

This clonotype was counted many times. At one end the junction does not follow the germline gene, possibly because of a read error. This chain links TRBV5-1 with TRBJ2-3; no reliable D call. This CDR3 region has 15 residues. Germline values: CDR1 SGHRS, CDR2 YFSETQ. For the CDR3, the DNA is TGTGCCAGCAGCTTAGCCGGTGGGAGCACAGATACGCAGTATTTT. Residues: CASSLAGGSTDTQYF.

This clonotype was seen a few times. The rearrangement joins TRBV20-1 to TRBJ2-1; 9 bases align to TRBD2. V shed 3 bases, J shed 8 bases, and the junction held 11 bases outside the gene matches. CDR3 length: 15 amino acids. Germline V gives CDR1 DFQATT, CDR2 SNEGSKA (reference sequence). This chain's CDR3 is CSASFASGNVDEQFF. Here the CDR3 DNA reads TGCAGTGCTAGTTTCGCTAGCGGGAATGTGGATGAGCAGTTCTTC.